This note documents a single TCR beta chain sequence. Its antigen is still unknown. This specimen belongs to a study of cytomegalovirus exposure and HLA in healthy donors. Turning to the study itself: An earlier analysis found roughly 100 million unique TCR beta sequences from roughly 170 million T cells.

The V segment lost 10 bases and the J segment 0 bases; nucleotides outside the gene matches: 3. Germline V gene sequence: CDR1 SNHLY, CDR2 FYNNEI. The CDR3 contains 12 residues. Study outcomes and limitations: In a later analysis, most CMV-associated TCR beta chains appeared HLA-restricted. Approximately 160 TCR beta chains were listed as cytomegalovirus-associated.

Use of 60 Vbeta and 13 Jbeta primers characterized the PCR. Measured with immunoSEQ multiplex PCR; TCRdb has only the in-frame clones, and not every one. The profile shows 110,000 to 150,000 clones, about 80% of them singletons. The chain combines TRBV2 with TRBJ2-7, with 7 bases matching TRBD1. The sequencing sample was made of PBMCs. This clonotype was sampled from an older woman in good health and CMV-seropositive. CDR3: CATGTDSYEQYF. CDR3 in DNA: TGTGCCACCGGGACAGACTCCTACGAGCAGTACTTC. Supplemented by reference TRBV2 and TRBJ2-7, the full variable domain reads EPEVTQTPSHQVTQMGQEVILRCVPISNHLYFYWYRQILGQKVEFLVSFYNNEISEKSEIFDDQFSVERPDGSNFTLKIRSTKLEDSAMYFCATGTDSYEQYFGPGTRLTVT.